This T cell receptor beta chain was profiled in a study of a mutant IDH1 vaccine in newly diagnosed glioma. Trimming stripped 5 bases from V and 9 bases from J, with 20 bases between. From germline, CDR1 is SNHLY and CDR2 FYNNEI. The CDR3 spans 15 residues. The assay was immunoSEQ multiplex PCR, and TCRdb's table has in-frame clones only and misses some. The sample contains 31,000 or so clones, around 73% of which appear only once. Stated time point: week 35, safety follow-up. Alongside topical imiquimod, each dose of vaccine comprised 300 ug of mutant IDH1 20-mer peptide. This clone was observed once. What it binds is not known.

The V call is TRBV2, the J call TRBJ2-1; D is perhaps TRBD1 (5 bases). This specimen consisted of PBMCs, obtained from a glioma patient whose treatment included an IDH1 peptide vaccine. This clonotype was obtained from a woman aged 40 to 49 with glioma. The CDR3 reads CASSSQGIKIGEQFF. DNA of the CDR3: TGTGCCAGCAGTTCCCAGGGCATAAAAATTGGTGAGCAGTTCTTC.